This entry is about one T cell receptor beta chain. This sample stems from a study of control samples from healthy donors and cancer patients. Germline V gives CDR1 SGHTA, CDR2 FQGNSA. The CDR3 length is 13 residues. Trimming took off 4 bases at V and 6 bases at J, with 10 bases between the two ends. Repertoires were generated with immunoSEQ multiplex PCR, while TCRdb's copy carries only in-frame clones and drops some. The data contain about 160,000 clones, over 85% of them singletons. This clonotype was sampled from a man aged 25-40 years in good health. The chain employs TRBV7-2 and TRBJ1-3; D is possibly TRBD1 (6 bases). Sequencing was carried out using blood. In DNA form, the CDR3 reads TGTGCCAGCAGCTATAGGACAGCAAACACCATATATTTT. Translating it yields CASSYRTANTIYF.